The 16 T cell receptor beta chains presented below share a single source sample, sequenced in a study of blood T cell repertoires in COVID-19 (dated by TCRdb to 2020 to 2021). Receptor amplification or capture employed the immunoSEQ multiplex PCR assay. TCRdb carries this immuneACCESS record with in-frame sequences only. Its versions omit some clonotypes, under half of them owing to an unresolved V gene in the studies checked, with the rest unexplained. The sample table contains 150,000 to 200,000 clones; only one count was recorded for approximately 84% of them. 9.5% to 15% of the sample is held by the ten biggest clonotypes. Sequencing input: PBMCs or T cells enriched from blood (not recorded which). These receptors all stem from a man aged 50-59 years who had recovered from COVID-19.

The chain couples TRBV5-4 to TRBJ2-7; TRBD1 aligns across 9 bases. Trimming at V came to 0 bases and at J to 6 bases, leaving 10 bases not matched to a gene. The CDR3 is 16 amino acids. Germline CDR1 SGHNT, CDR2 YYREEE (reference sequence). CDR3 nucleotide sequence: TGTGCCAGCAGCTTGGCCCTAGGACAGGGGCCCGTCGAGCAGTACTTC. It codes for CASSLALGQGPVEQYF.

The chain is built from TRBV10-3 and TRBJ1-4, with D maybe TRBD1 (5 bases). Germline assignment: CDR1 ENHRY and CDR2 SYGVKD. V lost 0 bases and J 2 bases, leaving 10 bases between the germline ends. CDR3 length: 16 residues. Here the CDR3 DNA reads TGTGCCATCAGTGAGTCGAAGGCAGGGACTAATGAAAAACTGTTTTTT. Its translation is CAISESKAGTNEKLFF.

The chain recombines TRBV5-6 with TRBJ1-1, with a possible D match to TRBD1 (6 bases). The CDR3 spans 15 residues. Germline assignment: CDR1 SGHDT and CDR2 YYEEEE. With 2 bases removed from V and 0 bases from J, the gap between germline ends came to 11 bases. The CDR3 DNA follows: TGTGCCAGCAGCTTCGGGGACATTTTGAACACTGAAGCTTTCTTT. Encoded protein: CASSFGDILNTEAFF.

The chain links TRBV28 to TRBJ2-2; TRBD1 aligns across 9 bases. Germline V gives CDR1 MDHEN, CDR2 SYDVKM. The V gene end was trimmed by 6 bases and the J gene end by 3 bases; junction bases not matched to a gene: 8. This CDR3 contains 16 residues. CDR3: CASSRGTGWDTGELFF. In DNA, the CDR3 is TGTGCCAGCAGCCGCGGGACAGGGTGGGACACCGGGGAGCTGTTTTTT.

This clone was seen just once. The rearrangement joins TRBV7-9 to TRBJ2-3, with 11 nucleotides matching TRBD1. J gave up 3 bases and V 5 bases, and 4 bases lay outside the gene matches. The CDR3 is 15 amino acids. Germline CDR1 and CDR2: SEHNR and FQNEAQ (reference sequence). The CDR3 loop reads CASSPDRGRTDTQYF. The CDR3 bases are TGTGCCAGCAGCCCGGACAGGGGGCGGACAGATACGCAGTATTTT. Together with reference TRBV7-9 and TRBJ2-3, the CDR3 gives the full variable domain: DTGVSQNPRHKITKRGQNVTFRCDPISEHNRLYWYRQTLGQGPEFLTYFQNEAQLEKSRLLSDRFSAERPKGSFSTLEIQRTEQGDSAMYLCASSPDRGRTDTQYFGPGTRLTVL.

The chain joins TRBV7-8 to TRBJ1-1; D is perhaps TRBD1 (5 bases). The germline CDR1 and CDR2 sequences are SGHVS and FQNEAQ. The CDR3 is 14 residues long. V lost 3 bases and J lost 3, with 11 bases in between. The CDR3 DNA reads TGTGCCAGCAGCTTGGCCCCCAGGGACACTGAAGCTTTCTTT. Residues: CASSLAPRDTEAFF.

V gene TRBV16 combines with J gene TRBJ2-5; D not certain. This CDR3 has 11 residues. Trimming stripped 5 bases from V and 3 bases from J, with 4 bases between. Per germline, CDR1 KGHSY and CDR2 FQNENV. The DNA of the CDR3 is TGTGCCAGCAGCAGCAAAGAGACCCAGTACTTC. This sequence encodes CASSSKETQYF. The whole variable domain, filled in from reference TRBV16 and TRBJ2-5, reads GEEVAQTPKHLVRGEGQKAKLYCAPIKGHSYVFWYQQVLKNEFKFLISFQNENVFDETGMPKERFSAKCLPNSPCSLEIQATKLEDSAVYFCASSSKETQYFGPGTRLLVL.

The V and J genes are TRBV7-2 and TRBJ2-1, with 8 bases fitting TRBD2. Germline V CDR1 and CDR2: SGHTA, FQGNSA. Losses at the gene ends were 5 bases for V and 10 bases for J; bases not matched to a gene: 16. The CDR3 consists of 16 residues. The CDR3 reads CASSLRSGLGSGEQFF. The CDR3 DNA reads TGTGCCAGCAGCCTTAGGTCGGGACTAGGATCAGGCGAGCAGTTCTTC.

The gene calls are TRBV6-5 and TRBJ1-1; D not certain. The germline gives CDR1 MNHEY, CDR2 SVGAGI. The CDR3 has 15 amino acids. The ends were cut back, 4 bases at V and 1 base at J, with 13 bases in the middle. The CDR3 DNA is TGTGCCAGCAGTTCCCCCCTCCTCTCGAACACTGAAGCTTTCTTT. Amino acids: CASSSPLLSNTEAFF.

The V call is TRBV6-5, the J call TRBJ1-5; 8 nucleotides match TRBD1. Unmatched junction bases numbered 7, after V lost 6 bases and J lost 6 bases. CDR3 length equals 14 residues. CDR1 is MNHEY and CDR2 is SVGAGI in the germline V gene. The CDR3 bases are TGTGCCAGCAGCCAGGGGGCAGTTACTCAGCCCCAGCATTTT. This codes for CASSQGAVTQPQHF.

This chain joins TRBV5-1 and TRBJ2-7; TRBD2 might be the D (5 bases). CDR3 size: 15 residues. With 2 bases removed from V and 5 bases from J, the gap between germline ends came to 17 bases. From germline, CDR1 is SGHRS and CDR2 YFSETQ. In DNA form, the CDR3 reads TGCGCCAGCAGCTTAACTATCGGGGTCCACGACGAGCAGTACTTC. Protein: CASSLTIGVHDEQYF.

This clone was picked up one time. This chain uses TRBV4-1 with TRBJ2-5; 7 nucleotides line up with TRBD2. Germline V gives CDR1 MGHRA, CDR2 YSYEKL. V was clipped by 3 bases and J by 7 bases; unmatched bases: 5. CDR3 size: 13 residues. The CDR3 coding sequence is TGCGCCAGCAGCCAGCGGCTAGCGGTGACCCAGTACTTC. Residues: CASSQRLAVTQYF.

CDR3 bases: TGTGCCAGTAGTTTGAGGCGGGACAGGGCCTACGAGCAGTACTTC. It translates to CASSLRRDRAYEQYF. V gene TRBV19 combines with J gene TRBJ2-7; 9 bases agree with TRBD1. The ends lost 5 bases at V and 2 bases at J; junction bases unmatched: 7. There are 15 residues in the CDR3. Germline V lookup: CDR1 LNHDA, CDR2 SQIVND (reference sequence).

In its sample, this clone was seen a few times. The rearrangement links TRBV5-6 to TRBJ1-2; D may be TRBD1 (5 bases). The CDR3 consists of 13 residues. The V and J ends lost 2 bases and 6 bases respectively, with 11 bases between them. In germline, CDR1 is SGHDT, CDR2 YYEEEE. The chain's CDR3 is CASSFPQGDGYTF. CDR3 DNA: TGTGCCAGCAGCTTCCCACAAGGGGATGGCTACACCTTC.

The table lists this clone with a count of one. The chain links TRBV11-2 to TRBJ2-2, with D possibly matching TRBD1 (6 bases). Trimming pared 6 bases from V and 3 bases from J, leaving 14 bases between. This CDR3 is built from 15 residues. Germline-derived CDR1 and CDR2 are SGHAT and FQNNGV. This CDR3 reads CASRHGDKHTGELFF. CDR3 DNA sequence: TGTGCCAGCAGGCACGGGGACAAACACACCGGGGAGCTGTTTTTT.

V and J are TRBV14 and TRBJ2-1, with 7 bases identical to TRBD1. The germline gives CDR1 SGHDN, CDR2 FVKESK. Trimming removed 2 bases from V and 1 base from J; junction bases left unmatched: 5. CDR3 size: 16 residues. The CDR3 DNA reads as TGTGCCAGCAGCCAACCTGGGACAGAGTCCTACAATGAGCAGTTCTTC. Amino acid sequence: CASSQPGTESYNEQFF.